This TCR beta chain came from a study of T cells after somatic rescue of genetic block. This clone was seen a handful of times. The repertoire was sequenced with immunoSEQ multiplex PCR; TCRdb's copy has only in-frame clones and lacks some. This repertoire shows about 15,000 clones, roughly two thirds found once; its top ten account for 27%. This clonotype was sampled from a man between 18 and 35 years old. Sequenced sample: peripheral blood mononuclear cells (PBMCs).

CDR3 protein: CASSEGLLYTDTQYF. As DNA, the CDR3 is TGTGCCAGCAGCGAAGGACTACTGTACACAGATACGCAGTATTTT. The gene calls are TRBV9 and TRBJ2-3, with D possibly TRBD2 on 6 matching bases. Trimming left V 3 bases short and J 2 bases short, with 13 bases between. The CDR3 consists of 15 residues. CDR1 is SGDLS, CDR2 YYNGEE, per germline.